Listed below are T cell receptor beta chains from one sample, sequenced in a study of blood T cell repertoires in COVID-19. The repertoire was sequenced with immunoSEQ multiplex PCR; TCRdb's copy has only in-frame clones and lacks some. This sample has over 110,000 clones, with about three quarters found just once. Source material: peripheral blood. Receptors originate from an older woman with acute or convalescent COVID-19. The conserved cysteine and the conserved F or W are not part of the CDR3 here. D genes are given only for firm matches.

V gene: TRBV7-2
D gene: NA
CDR3 protein: ASSLAPVYEQF

V gene: TRBV11-2
D gene: NA
CDR3 protein: ASSLSWRYNEQF

V gene: TRBV28
D gene: NA
CDR3 protein: ASSTDSEAF

V gene: TRBV4-1
D gene: TRBD2
CDR3 protein: ASSQSIAGGETQY

V gene: TRBV3-1/TRBV3-2
D gene: TRBD1
CDR3 protein: ASSQGGTGVGTPLH

V gene: TRBV15
D gene: NA
CDR3 protein: ATSSYRNYNSPLH

V gene: TRBV4-1
D gene: TRBD1
CDR3 protein: ASRPIGTGGYGYT

V gene: TRBV9
D gene: TRBD2
CDR3 protein: ASRNVGLAGNNEQF

V gene: TRBV28
D gene: TRBD2
CDR3 protein: ASSYEGLLTYEQY

V gene: TRBV28
D gene: TRBD1
CDR3 protein: ASSNRGRVQPQH

V gene: TRBV20-1
D gene: NA
CDR3 protein: SASPDNIQLAF

V gene: TRBV5-1
D gene: TRBD1
CDR3 protein: ASSTRAGQINSPLH

V gene: TRBV5-6
D gene: NA
CDR3 protein: ASSFLSENYGYT

V gene: TRBV6-5
D gene: TRBD2
CDR3 protein: ASRLAGGLYEQF

V gene: TRBV6-2/TRBV6-3
D gene: TRBD2
CDR3 protein: ASSYSIASGRANYYYNEQF

V gene: TRBV5-1
D gene: NA
CDR3 protein: ASSLAGAGNQPQH

V gene: TRBV3-1/TRBV3-2
D gene: NA
CDR3 protein: ASSQEGSGTDTQY

V gene: TRBV18
D gene: NA
CDR3 protein: ASSPPRQPYGYT

V gene: TRBV21-1
D gene: NA
CDR3 protein: ASSKEHIRGHEEMDQPQH

V gene: TRBV21-1
D gene: NA
CDR3 protein: ASRKTGYPTYEQY

V gene: TRBV9
D gene: NA
CDR3 protein: ASSVGGVGQPQH

V gene: TRBV28
D gene: TRBD2
CDR3 protein: ASSQLAVHNEQF

V gene: TRBV30
D gene: NA
CDR3 protein: AWTPDRRYEKLF

V gene: TRBV28
D gene: TRBD2
CDR3 protein: ASSSLVAGPMREQY

V gene: TRBV28
D gene: NA
CDR3 protein: ASSAPDRKDTQY

V gene: TRBV9
D gene: NA
CDR3 protein: ASSVARYGYT

V gene: TRBV4-1
D gene: NA
CDR3 protein: ASSPSLSSFEKLF

V gene: TRBV6-5
D gene: NA
CDR3 protein: ASSALLSSSYEQY

V gene: TRBV6-6
D gene: TRBD2
CDR3 protein: ATSLGGEQY

V gene: TRBV7-2
D gene: TRBD2
CDR3 protein: ASSLYGLAGETQY

V gene: TRBV5-1
D gene: NA
CDR3 protein: ASSMNRVRGGTEAF

V gene: TRBV21-1
D gene: NA
CDR3 protein: ASSKVGGRAVRTDTQY

V gene: TRBV7-8
D gene: NA
CDR3 protein: ASSSVGGTEAF

V gene: TRBV6-5
D gene: TRBD1
CDR3 protein: ASKWRDSNNSPLH

V gene: TRBV25-1
D gene: NA
CDR3 protein: ASSEWGVLAGNTIY

V gene: TRBV11-2
D gene: NA
CDR3 protein: ASSRGLSHGYT

V gene: TRBV9
D gene: TRBD2
CDR3 protein: ASSVGQAGPYNEQF

V gene: TRBV10-3
D gene: TRBD2
CDR3 protein: AISTGGEVQETQY

V gene: TRBV30
D gene: NA
CDR3 protein: AWSPTHTQY

V gene: TRBV25-1
D gene: NA
CDR3 protein: ASSEYRSGEYGYT

V gene: TRBV7-9
D gene: TRBD1
CDR3 protein: ASSLGQGAVDEQY

V gene: TRBV6-1
D gene: NA
CDR3 protein: ASSEVHYNEQF

V gene: TRBV7-2
D gene: TRBD1
CDR3 protein: ASRTGQGVINEQF

V gene: TRBV30
D gene: TRBD1
CDR3 protein: AWRTGNYGYT

V gene: TRBV5-1
D gene: NA
CDR3 protein: ASSPGELAKNIQY

V gene: TRBV5-4
D gene: TRBD1
CDR3 protein: ASSSRGHNYGYT

V gene: TRBV7-9
D gene: NA
CDR3 protein: ASSLEVWGRETQY

V gene: TRBV18
D gene: NA
CDR3 protein: ASSRPGAKNIQY

V gene: TRBV15
D gene: NA
CDR3 protein: ATSTGSGHNYNEQF

V gene: TRBV10-3
D gene: TRBD1
CDR3 protein: AISEPTGDYEQY

V gene: TRBV5-1
D gene: NA
CDR3 protein: ASSFSLNTEAF